Below are 10 T cell receptor beta chains sequenced from a single sample in a study of molecular identifiers for immune sequencing clone quantification. A single record per CDR3 protein comes from TCRdb applying MiXCR to the PCR reads. This table has about 640,000 distinct CDR3 sequences, nearly 20% appearing once. Sequencing was carried out using naive CD8+ T cells from blood, with Jurkat cell RNA spiked in. The subset is: FACS-sorted CD8+CD4-CCR7+CD45RA+ naive T cells. These receptors all come from a human donor in good health. Some libraries in this study had Jurkat cell RNA spiked in.

Only a few counts were recorded for this clonotype. The gene calls are TRBV20-1 and TRBJ2-7; D may be TRBD2 (6 bases). Between the trimmed V and J ends, which lost 0 bases and 3 bases, there was a span of 15 bases. Germline V gene lookup returns CDR1 DFQATT and CDR2 SNEGSKA (reference sequence). The CDR3 consists of 15 residues. The CDR3 here is CSARDRGKIGYEQYF. The CDR3 DNA is TGCAGTGCTAGAGATCGGGGGAAAATTGGCTACGAGCAGTACTTC.

About this clonotype: This sequence may be a read error, since a much larger clone differs from it by one base. The CDR3 protein is CASSQGRGQGNSYGYTF. The CDR3 nucleotides read TGCGCCAGCAGCCAAGGCCGGGGACAGGGAAATTCCTATGGCTACACCTTC. The chain joins TRBV4-1 to TRBJ1-2; 9 bases line up with TRBD1. CDR1 MGHRA and CDR2 YSYEKL come from the germline V gene. There are 17 residues in the CDR3. Losses at the gene ends were 1 base for V and 4 bases for J; bases not matched to a gene: 10.

This clonotype was counted only a few times. The chain couples TRBV9 to TRBJ1-1; D not certain. CDR3 size: 15 residues. Germline lookup yields CDR1 SGDLS and CDR2 YYNGEE. The V end lost 0 bases, the J end lost 1 base, and 10 bases lay between the germline ends. Here the CDR3 reads CASSVGSGPNTEAFF. CDR3 bases: TGTGCCAGCAGCGTAGGTAGCGGGCCGAACACTGAAGCTTTCTTT.

With respect to this clonotype: Germline and junction disagree at one end, which may indicate a read error. The chain couples TRBV6-5 to TRBJ2-7, with TRBD2 identical over 11 bases. This CDR3 comprises 15 residues. From germline, CDR1 is MNHEY and CDR2 SVGAGI. The CDR3 loop is CASSMGTSGTYEQHF. CDR3 nucleotide sequence: TGTGCCAGCAGTATGGGGACTAGCGGAACCTACGAGCAGCACTTC.

Note on this clonotype: A read error may explain this, as a much larger clone is one base away. This chain links TRBV6-5 with TRBJ2-1; the match to TRBD2 covers 8 bases. The CDR3 runs 18 residues. CDR1 is MNHEY and CDR2 is SVGAGI in the germline V gene. V was pared by 0 bases and J by 5 bases, with 12 bases of the junction left unmatched. The CDR3 DNA follows: TGTGCCAGCAGTTACTCGAGTCCTTGGGCGGGGGGCCACAATGAGCAGTTCTTC. This codes for CASSYSSPWAGGHNEQFF.

The V and J genes are TRBV5-1 and TRBJ2-7; D is tentatively TRBD1 or TRBD2 (5 bases each). The CDR3 runs to 13 residues. V shed 0 bases and J shed 4 bases, with 8 bases lying between them. CDR1 SGHRS and CDR2 YFSETQ come from the germline V gene. DNA for the CDR3: TGCGCCAGCAGCTTGGGCAGGGAGTACGAGCAGTACTTC. This gives the protein CASSLGREYEQYF.

This clonotype was counted ten times or more. The V call is TRBV29-1, the J call TRBJ1-2, with no clear D. Germline assignment: CDR1 SQVTM and CDR2 ANQGSEA. The CDR3 covers 13 residues. V lost 2 bases and J 7 bases, leaving 14 bases between the germline ends. CDR3 in amino acids: CSVEPHGLFGYTF. The CDR3 region has the DNA TGCAGCGTTGAACCACACGGTCTTTTTGGCTACACCTTC.

This clonotype has a count of ten or more. CDR3 in amino acids: CASSANRGLGEQYF. The CDR3 region has the DNA TGTGCCAGCAGTGCAAACAGGGGGTTAGGGGAGCAGTACTTC. V usage is TRBV28 and J usage is TRBJ2-7; 8 bases match TRBD1. Germline V gene lookup returns CDR1 MDHEN and CDR2 SYDVKM. After removal of 5 bases from V and 7 bases from J, the junction contained 10 bases not matched to a gene. The CDR3 spans 14 residues.

This chain connects TRBV18 to TRBJ2-7, with D possibly TRBD2 on 5 matching bases. This CDR3 contains 16 residues. V lost 0 bases to trimming and J lost 3 bases, with 15 bases between them. CDR1 and CDR2 from the germline V gene are KGHSH and LQKENI. The CDR3 DNA follows: TGTGCCAGCTCACCACCTCTAGGTAGCGTAGACTACGAGCAGTACTTC. This encodes CASSPPLGSVDYEQYF.

The rearrangement joins TRBV19 to TRBJ1-1, with D perhaps TRBD1 (5 bases). V lost 7 bases and J lost 4, with 13 bases in between. CDR1 is LNHDA and CDR2 is SQIVND in the germline V gene (reference sequence). The CDR3 runs 13 residues. CDR3 bases: TGTGCCAGTACCATGGGGGGTATCACTGAAGCTTTCTTT. It specifies CASTMGGITEAFF.